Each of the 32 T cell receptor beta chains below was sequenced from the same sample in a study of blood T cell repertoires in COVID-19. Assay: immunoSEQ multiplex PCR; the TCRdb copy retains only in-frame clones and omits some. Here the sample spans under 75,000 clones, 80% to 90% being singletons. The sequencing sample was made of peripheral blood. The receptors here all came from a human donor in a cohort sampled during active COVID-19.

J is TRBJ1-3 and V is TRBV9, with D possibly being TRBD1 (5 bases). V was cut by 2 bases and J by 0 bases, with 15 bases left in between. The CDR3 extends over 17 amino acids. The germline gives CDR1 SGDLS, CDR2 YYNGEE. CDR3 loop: CASSVTRDSLSGNTIYF. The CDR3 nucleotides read TGTGCCAGCAGCGTCACCCGGGACTCACTCTCTGGAAACACCATATATTTT.

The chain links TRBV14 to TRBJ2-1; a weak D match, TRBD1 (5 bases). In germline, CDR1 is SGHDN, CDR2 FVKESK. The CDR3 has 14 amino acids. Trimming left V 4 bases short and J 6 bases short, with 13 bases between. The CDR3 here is CASSRSPQGNEQFF. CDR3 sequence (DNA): TGTGCCAGCAGCCGCTCCCCCCAGGGCAATGAGCAGTTCTTC.

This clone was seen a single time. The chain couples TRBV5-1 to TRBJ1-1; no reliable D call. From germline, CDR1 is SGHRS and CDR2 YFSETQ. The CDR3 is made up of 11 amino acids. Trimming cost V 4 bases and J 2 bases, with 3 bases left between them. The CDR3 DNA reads TGCGCCAGCAGCCTTAACACTGAAGCTTTCTTT. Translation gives CASSLNTEAFF.

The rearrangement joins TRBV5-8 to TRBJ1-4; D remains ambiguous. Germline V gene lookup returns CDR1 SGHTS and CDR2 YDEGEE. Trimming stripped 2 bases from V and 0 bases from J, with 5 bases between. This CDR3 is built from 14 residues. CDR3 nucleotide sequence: TGTGCCAGCAGCTTCCCGGCAACTAATGAAAAACTGTTTTTT. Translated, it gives CASSFPATNEKLFF.

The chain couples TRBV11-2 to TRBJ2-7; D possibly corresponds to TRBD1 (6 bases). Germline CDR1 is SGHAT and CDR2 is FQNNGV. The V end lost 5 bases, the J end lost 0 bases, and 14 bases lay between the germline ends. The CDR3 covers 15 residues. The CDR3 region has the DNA TGTGCCAGCAGCCCTTACAGGGATAACTCCTACGAGCAGTACTTC. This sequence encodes CASSPYRDNSYEQYF.

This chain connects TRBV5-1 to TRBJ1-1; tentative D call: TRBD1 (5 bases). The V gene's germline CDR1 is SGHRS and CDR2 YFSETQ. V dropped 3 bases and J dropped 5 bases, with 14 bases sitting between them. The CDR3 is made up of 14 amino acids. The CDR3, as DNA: TGCGCCAGCAGCTGGGGGGTCCGGGGTACTGAAGCTTTCTTT. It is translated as CASSWGVRGTEAFF.

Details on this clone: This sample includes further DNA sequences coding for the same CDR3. CDR3 nucleotides: TGTGCCAGCAGTTCTCCAGGGGGCTACGAGCAGTACTTC. The encoded protein is CASSSPGGYEQYF. This sequence joins TRBV28 and TRBJ2-7; 7 nucleotides line up with TRBD1. Trimming took 4 bases from V and 3 from J; bases not matched to a gene: 3. Germline CDR1 reads MDHEN; CDR2 reads SYDVKM. CDR3 size: 13 residues.

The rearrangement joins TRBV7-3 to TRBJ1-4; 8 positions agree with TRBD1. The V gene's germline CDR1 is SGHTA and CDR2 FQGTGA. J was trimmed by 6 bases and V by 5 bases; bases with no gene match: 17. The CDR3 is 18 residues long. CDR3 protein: CASSPTSTYRGRDEKLFF. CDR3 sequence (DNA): TGTGCCAGCAGCCCCACCAGCACCTACAGGGGGAGAGATGAAAAACTGTTTTTT.

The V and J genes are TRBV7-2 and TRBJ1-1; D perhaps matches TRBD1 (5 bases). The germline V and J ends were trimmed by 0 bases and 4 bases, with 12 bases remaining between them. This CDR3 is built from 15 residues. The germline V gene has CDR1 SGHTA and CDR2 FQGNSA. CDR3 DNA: TGTGCCAGCAGCTTAGCGCAGGGCCCCGTCACTGAAGCTTTCTTT. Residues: CASSLAQGPVTEAFF.

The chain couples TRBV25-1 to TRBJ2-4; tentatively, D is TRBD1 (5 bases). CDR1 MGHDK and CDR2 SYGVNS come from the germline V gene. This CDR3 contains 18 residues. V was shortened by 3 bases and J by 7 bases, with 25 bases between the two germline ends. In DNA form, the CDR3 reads TGTGCCAGCAGTGACTCTAGGGGTCACGTTTCCCTTAGCAACATTCAGTACTTC. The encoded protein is CASSDSRGHVSLSNIQYF.

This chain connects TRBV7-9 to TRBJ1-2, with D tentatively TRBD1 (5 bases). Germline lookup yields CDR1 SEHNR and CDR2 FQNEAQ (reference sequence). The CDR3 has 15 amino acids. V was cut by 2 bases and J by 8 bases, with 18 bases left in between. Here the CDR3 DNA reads TGTGCCAGCAGCTTAAGCCACCTCGGGGGGTACGGCTACACCTTC. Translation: CASSLSHLGGYGYTF.

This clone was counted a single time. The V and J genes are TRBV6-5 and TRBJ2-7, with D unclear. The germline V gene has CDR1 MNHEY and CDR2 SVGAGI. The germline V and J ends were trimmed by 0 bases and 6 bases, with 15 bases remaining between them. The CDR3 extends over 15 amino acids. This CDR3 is CASSYSTRASGEQYF. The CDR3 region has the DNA TGTGCCAGCAGTTACTCGACCCGTGCTTCGGGCGAGCAGTACTTC.

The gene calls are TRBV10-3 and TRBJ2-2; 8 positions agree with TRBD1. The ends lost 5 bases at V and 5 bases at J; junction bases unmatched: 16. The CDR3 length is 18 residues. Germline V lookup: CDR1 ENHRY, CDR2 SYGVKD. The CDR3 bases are TGTGCCATCAGTACCACGACCCCGAACAGGGGGTTAACCGGGGAGCTGTTTTTT. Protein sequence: CAISTTTPNRGLTGELFF.

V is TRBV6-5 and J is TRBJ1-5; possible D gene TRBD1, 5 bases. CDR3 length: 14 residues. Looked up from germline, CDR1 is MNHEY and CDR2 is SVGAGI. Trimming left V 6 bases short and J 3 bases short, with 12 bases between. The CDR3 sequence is CASRKTGVNQPQHF. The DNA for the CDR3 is TGTGCCAGCAGAAAAACAGGAGTCAATCAGCCCCAGCATTTT.

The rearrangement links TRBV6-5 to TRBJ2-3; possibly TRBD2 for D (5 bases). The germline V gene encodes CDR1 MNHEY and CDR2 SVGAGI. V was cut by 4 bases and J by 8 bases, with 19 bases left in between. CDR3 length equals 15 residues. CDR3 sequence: CASSSTDGASGTQYF. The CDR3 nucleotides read TGTGCCAGCAGTTCTACGGACGGCGCCAGCGGTACGCAGTATTTT.

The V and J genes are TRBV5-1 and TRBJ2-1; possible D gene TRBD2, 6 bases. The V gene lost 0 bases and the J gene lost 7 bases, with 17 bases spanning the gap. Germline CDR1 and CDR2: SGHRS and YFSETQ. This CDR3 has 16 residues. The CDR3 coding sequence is TGCGCCAGCAGCTTGGCCTTGGCGGACCGGGGGAATGAGCAGTTCTTC. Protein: CASSLALADRGNEQFF.

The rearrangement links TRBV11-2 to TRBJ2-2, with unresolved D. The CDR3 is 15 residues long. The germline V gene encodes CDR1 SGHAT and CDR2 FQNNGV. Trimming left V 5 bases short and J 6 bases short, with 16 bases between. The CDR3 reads CASSTSLQVPGELFF. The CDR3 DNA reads TGTGCCAGCAGCACTTCATTGCAGGTCCCCGGGGAGCTGTTTTTT. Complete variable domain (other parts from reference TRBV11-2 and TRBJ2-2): EAGVAQSPRYKIIEKRQSVAFWCNPISGHATLYWYQQILGQGPKLLIQFQNNGVVDDSQLPKDRFSAERLKGVDSTLKIQPAKLEDSAVYLCASSTSLQVPGELFFGEGSRLTVL.

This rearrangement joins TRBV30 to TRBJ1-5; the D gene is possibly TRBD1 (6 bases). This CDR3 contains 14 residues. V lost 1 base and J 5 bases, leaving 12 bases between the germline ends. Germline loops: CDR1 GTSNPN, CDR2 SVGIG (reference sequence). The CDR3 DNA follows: TGTGCCTGGAGTGACGGGGGGCCGGATCAGCCCCAGCATTTT. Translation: CAWSDGGPDQPQHF.

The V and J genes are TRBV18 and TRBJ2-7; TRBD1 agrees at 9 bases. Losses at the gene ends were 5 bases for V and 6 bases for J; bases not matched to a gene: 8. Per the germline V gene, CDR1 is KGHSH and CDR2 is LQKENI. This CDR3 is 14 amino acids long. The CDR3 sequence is CASSAGTGNREQYF. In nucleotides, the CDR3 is TGTGCCAGCTCAGCCGGGACAGGGAACCGCGAGCAGTACTTC.

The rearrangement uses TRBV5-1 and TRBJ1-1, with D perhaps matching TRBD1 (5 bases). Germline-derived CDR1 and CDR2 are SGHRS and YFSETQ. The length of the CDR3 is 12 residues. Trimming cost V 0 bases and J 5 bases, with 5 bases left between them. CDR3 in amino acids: CASSLDRTEAFF. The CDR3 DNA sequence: TGCGCCAGCAGCTTGGACAGGACTGAAGCTTTCTTT.

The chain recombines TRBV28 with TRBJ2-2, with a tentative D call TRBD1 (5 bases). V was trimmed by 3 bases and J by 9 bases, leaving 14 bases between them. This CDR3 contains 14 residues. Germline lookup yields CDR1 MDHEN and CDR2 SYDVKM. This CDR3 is CASSFRQKGRELFF. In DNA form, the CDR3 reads TGTGCCAGCAGTTTCAGACAGAAAGGCCGGGAGCTGTTTTTT.

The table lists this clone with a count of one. The CDR3 reads CASSAGDGYGYTF. CDR3 nucleotide sequence: TGCGCCAGCAGCGCAGGGGACGGCTATGGCTACACCTTC. V is TRBV5-1 and J is TRBJ1-2, with D possibly TRBD1 on 6 matching bases. V was pared by 4 bases and J by 4 bases, with 11 bases between. Germline CDR1 reads SGHRS; CDR2 reads YFSETQ. The CDR3 spans 13 residues.

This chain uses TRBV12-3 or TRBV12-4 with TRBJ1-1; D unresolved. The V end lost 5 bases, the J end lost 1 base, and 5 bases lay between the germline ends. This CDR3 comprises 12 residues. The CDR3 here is CASSDKNTEAFF. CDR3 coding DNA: TGTGCCAGCAGTGACAAGAACACTGAAGCTTTCTTT.

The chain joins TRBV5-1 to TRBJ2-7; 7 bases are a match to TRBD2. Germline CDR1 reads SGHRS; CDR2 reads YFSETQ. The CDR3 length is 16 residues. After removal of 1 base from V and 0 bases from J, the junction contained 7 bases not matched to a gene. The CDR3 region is CASSLRAAGDSYEQYF. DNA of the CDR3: TGCGCCAGCAGCTTGCGAGCGGCGGGGGACTCCTACGAGCAGTACTTC.

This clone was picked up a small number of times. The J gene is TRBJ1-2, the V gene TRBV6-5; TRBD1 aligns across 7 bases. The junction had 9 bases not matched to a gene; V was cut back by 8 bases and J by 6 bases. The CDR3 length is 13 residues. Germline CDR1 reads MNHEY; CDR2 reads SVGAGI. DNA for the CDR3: TGTGCCAGCTGGAGGGGGCAGGCCGATGGCTACACCTTC. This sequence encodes CASWRGQADGYTF.

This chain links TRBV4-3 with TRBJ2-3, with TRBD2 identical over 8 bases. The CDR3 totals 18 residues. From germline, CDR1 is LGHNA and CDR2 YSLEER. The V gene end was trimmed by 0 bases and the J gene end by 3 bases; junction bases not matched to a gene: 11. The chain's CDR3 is CASSQDAPAGGGTDTQYF. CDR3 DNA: TGCGCCAGCAGCCAAGATGCCCCGGCGGGGGGCGGAACAGATACGCAGTATTTT.

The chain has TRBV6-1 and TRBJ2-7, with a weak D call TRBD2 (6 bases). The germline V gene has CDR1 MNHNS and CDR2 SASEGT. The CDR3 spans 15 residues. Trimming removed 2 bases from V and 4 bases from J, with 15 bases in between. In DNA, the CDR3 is TGTGCCAGCAGTGAACTCCAGGGAGGCGGTTACGAGCAGTACTTC. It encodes CASSELQGGGYEQYF.

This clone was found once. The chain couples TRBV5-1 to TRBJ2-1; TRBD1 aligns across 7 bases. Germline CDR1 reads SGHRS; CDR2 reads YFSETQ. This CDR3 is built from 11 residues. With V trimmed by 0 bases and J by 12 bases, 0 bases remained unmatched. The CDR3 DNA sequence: TGCGCCAGCAGCTTGGGACAGGGGCAGTTCTTC. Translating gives CASSLGQGQFF.

CDR3: CASRGDWRPSTRQETQYF. As DNA, the CDR3 is TGTGCCAGCAGGGGGGACTGGCGGCCCTCTACCCGCCAGGAGACCCAGTACTTC. The V call is TRBV3-1 (or the pseudogene TRBV3-2), the J call TRBJ2-5; the D gene is possibly TRBD2 (6 bases). Germline assignment: CDR1 LGHDT and CDR2 YNNKEL (reference sequence). The CDR3 extends over 18 amino acids. The V end was cut by 6 bases, the J end by 5 bases, with 28 bases between.

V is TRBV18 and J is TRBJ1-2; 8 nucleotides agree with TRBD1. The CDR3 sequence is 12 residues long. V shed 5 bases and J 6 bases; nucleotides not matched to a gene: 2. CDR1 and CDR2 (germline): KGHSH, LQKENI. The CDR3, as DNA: TGTGCCAGCTCAAACAGGGGGAATGGCTACACCTTC. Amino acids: CASSNRGNGYTF.

The CDR3 region is CASRQDPSTDTQYF. The DNA for the CDR3 is TGCGCCAGCAGGCAGGATCCTAGCACAGATACGCAGTATTTT. This chain joins TRBV5-1 and TRBJ2-3, with no clear D. V lost 5 bases and J lost 0, with 10 bases in between. Germline CDR1 SGHRS, CDR2 YFSETQ. The CDR3 length is 14 residues.

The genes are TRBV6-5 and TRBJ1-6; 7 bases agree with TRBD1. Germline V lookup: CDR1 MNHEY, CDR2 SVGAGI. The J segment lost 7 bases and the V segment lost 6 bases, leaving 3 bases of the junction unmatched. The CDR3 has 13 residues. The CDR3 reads CASRSTGNSPLHF. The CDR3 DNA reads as TGTGCCAGCAGATCGACAGGGAATTCACCCCTCCACTTT.